Listed here are 20 T cell receptor beta chains from one sample, sequenced in a study of blood T cell repertoires in COVID-19. Repertoires were generated with immunoSEQ multiplex PCR, while TCRdb's copy carries only in-frame clones and drops some. Altogether 180,000 or so clones are present, approximately 85% being singletons, with the ten largest covering around 6.2%. Material: PBMCs or T cells enriched from blood (not recorded which). Source of these receptors: a man aged 40-49 years who had recovered from COVID-19.

This chain connects TRBV19 to TRBJ1-6, with 12 positions matching TRBD1. This CDR3 comprises 16 residues. J gave up 10 bases and V 3 bases, and 7 bases lay outside the gene matches. Germline V lookup: CDR1 LNHDA, CDR2 SQIVND (reference sequence). CDR3 bases: TGTGCCAGTAGTATTCCGGGACAGGGGGCCGGGTCACCCCTCCACTTT. Amino acid sequence: CASSIPGQGAGSPLHF.

This rearrangement joins TRBV3-1 (or the pseudogene TRBV3-2) to TRBJ2-1; no clear D. Looked up from germline, CDR1 is LGHDT and CDR2 is YNNKEL (reference sequence). The CDR3 covers 15 residues. V lost 8 bases and J lost 0, with 14 bases in between. The DNA of the CDR3 is TGTGCCAGCGCCCGGTACCGAAGCTCCTACAATGAGCAGTTCTTC. It specifies CASARYRSSYNEQFF.

The chain couples TRBV2 to TRBJ1-2, with TRBD1 matching 11 bases. The germline CDR1 and CDR2 sequences are SNHLY and FYNNEI. The length of the CDR3 is 12 residues. V shed 8 bases, J shed 7 bases, and the junction held 3 bases outside the gene matches. The CDR3 loop reads CASSGTGGGYTF. The CDR3 region has the DNA TGTGCCAGCTCTGGGACAGGGGGTGGCTACACCTTC.

This clone was found once. The chain uses TRBV7-3 and TRBJ2-1, with D possibly matching TRBD2 (6 bases). This CDR3 is 15 amino acids long. From germline, CDR1 is SGHTA and CDR2 FQGTGA. Trimming took 6 bases from V and 0 from J, leaving 12 bases between them. CDR3 nucleotide sequence: TGTGCCAGCAGAGCCGGGGGTAGCTCCTACAATGAGCAGTTCTTC. This encodes CASRAGGSSYNEQFF.

V usage is TRBV2 and J usage is TRBJ2-1, with D possibly being TRBD1 (6 bases). Germline CDR1 is SNHLY and CDR2 is FYNNEI. The CDR3 covers 14 residues. Trimming pared 6 bases from V and 15 bases from J, leaving 24 bases between. The CDR3 protein is CASRDLRDTHGGFF. The CDR3 DNA sequence: TGTGCCAGCAGGGACCTCCGGGACACCCATGGGGGGTTCTTC.

This clone was observed a few times. This CDR3 reads CASSQEGGSGGYTF. Written as DNA, the CDR3 is TGCGCCAGCAGCCAAGAAGGAGGGTCGGGTGGCTACACCTTC. The chain links TRBV4-1 to TRBJ1-2, with no clear D. Germline-derived CDR1 and CDR2 are MGHRA and YSYEKL. Trimming cost V 0 bases and J 7 bases, with 12 bases left between them. This CDR3 is 14 amino acids long.

The chain employs TRBV7-9 and TRBJ2-3; TRBD2 matches at 11 bases. This CDR3 contains 17 residues. CDR1 is SEHNR, CDR2 FQNEAQ, per germline (reference sequence). With V trimmed by 11 bases and J by 2 bases, 15 bases remained unmatched. This CDR3 reads CAASGLADDQITDTQYF. The DNA of the CDR3 is TGTGCCGCCTCGGGACTAGCGGACGATCAGATCACAGATACGCAGTATTTT. The complete variable domain, with remaining parts taken from reference TRBV7-9 and TRBJ2-3, reads DTGVSQNPRHKITKRGQNVTFRCDPISEHNRLYWYRQTLGQGPEFLTYFQNEAQLEKSRLLSDRFSAERPKGSFSTLEIQRTEQGDSAMYLCAASGLADDQITDTQYFGPGTRLTVL.

V is TRBV7-6 and J is TRBJ1-4, with 9 bases fitting TRBD1. The V gene end was trimmed by 1 base and the J gene end by 8 bases; junction bases not matched to a gene: 5. Germline V gene lookup returns CDR1 SGHVS and CDR2 FNYEAQ. The CDR3 is made up of 15 amino acids. The CDR3 DNA reads as TGTGCCAGCAGCTTAGGGACAGGGGAATTGGAAAAACTGTTTTTT. Its translation: CASSLGTGELEKLFF.

The chain joins TRBV15 to TRBJ1-1, with TRBD1 as a possible D gene (5 bases). The CDR3 covers 13 residues. Germline CDR1 LNHNV, CDR2 YYDKDF (reference sequence). Trimming removed 5 bases from V and 1 base from J, with 8 bases in between. The CDR3 nucleotides are TGTGCCACCAGCTGGGGCACGAACACTGAAGCTTTCTTT. Translating gives CATSWGTNTEAFF.

V gene TRBV18 combines with J gene TRBJ1-5; no firm D call. This CDR3 is 16 amino acids long. The germline V and J ends were trimmed by 0 bases and 0 bases, with 9 bases remaining between them. Germline lookup yields CDR1 KGHSH and CDR2 LQKENI. CDR3 DNA: TGTGCCAGCTCACCACCAAAACAGAATAGCAATCAGCCCCAGCATTTT. It is translated as CASSPPKQNSNQPQHF.

This chain uses TRBV30 with TRBJ2-7; D might be TRBD1 (8 bases). Germline CDR1 GTSNPN, CDR2 SVGIG (reference sequence). The CDR3 runs to 14 residues. V gave up 0 bases and J gave up 4 bases, with 13 bases separating them. The CDR3 DNA is TGTGCCTGGAGTGTAACAGGGGGGGCATACGAGCAGTACTTC. This gives the protein CAWSVTGGAYEQYF.

The chain recombines TRBV4-2 with TRBJ2-1; 10 bases agree with TRBD2. Trimming at V came to 0 bases and at J to 5 bases, leaving 10 bases not matched to a gene. Germline CDR1 and CDR2: LGHNA and YNFKEQ. This CDR3 is 18 amino acids long. The chain's CDR3 is CASSQDIGTSGANNEQFF. The CDR3 nucleotides read TGTGCCAGCAGCCAAGATATAGGTACTAGCGGGGCCAACAATGAGCAGTTCTTC.

This chain connects TRBV27 to TRBJ2-5, with D perhaps matching TRBD2 (6 bases). Trimming stripped 3 bases from V and 7 bases from J, with 12 bases between. The germline CDR1 and CDR2 sequences are MNHEY and SMNVEV (reference sequence). The CDR3 is 13 residues long. CDR3 amino acids: CASSFWRDRTQYF. For the CDR3, the DNA is TGTGCCAGCAGTTTCTGGCGGGACCGGACCCAGTACTTC.

The J gene is TRBJ2-3, the V gene TRBV7-3, with 7 bases that match TRBD2. CDR1 is SGHTA and CDR2 is FQGTGA in the germline V gene. CDR3 length: 17 residues. J gave up 2 bases and V 0 bases, and 8 bases lay outside the gene matches. The CDR3 is CASSLTFRSGDTDTQYF. The CDR3 DNA is TGTGCCAGCAGCTTAACGTTTAGGAGCGGGGACACAGATACGCAGTATTTT.

This chain uses TRBV7-9 with TRBJ1-3; D perhaps matches TRBD1 (6 bases). Trimming pared 1 base from V and 0 bases from J, leaving 13 bases between. In germline, CDR1 is SEHNR, CDR2 FQNEAQ (reference sequence). The CDR3 loop spans 17 amino acids. CDR3 sequence: CASSLEMGQHSGNTIYF. In DNA form, the CDR3 reads TGTGCCAGCAGCTTAGAAATGGGACAACACTCTGGAAACACCATATATTTT.

This clone was counted once. The chain couples TRBV20-1 to TRBJ1-1; D gene ambiguous. Germline CDR1 is DFQATT and CDR2 is SNEGSKA (reference sequence). The CDR3 is 11 amino acids. Trimming shortened V by 4 bases and J by 3 bases, and 6 bases separated the two germline ends. The CDR3 DNA reads TGCAGTGCTAACAGCTACACTGAAGCTTTCTTT. Protein sequence: CSANSYTEAFF.

This clone appeared many times. V usage is TRBV7-8 and J usage is TRBJ2-5, with D possibly being TRBD1 (6 bases). V lost 5 bases and J 0 bases, leaving 16 bases between the germline ends. CDR1 SGHVS and CDR2 FQNEAQ come from the germline V gene. This CDR3 spans 16 amino acids. CDR3 region: CASSPSGQTYQETQYF. In DNA form, the CDR3 reads TGTGCCAGCAGCCCTTCAGGACAGACGTACCAAGAGACCCAGTACTTC.

The chain uses TRBV6-5 and TRBJ1-2, with a weak D call TRBD1 (5 bases). The CDR3 loop spans 14 amino acids. Trimming took off 8 bases at V and 9 bases at J, with 22 bases between the two ends. Germline V gene lookup returns CDR1 MNHEY and CDR2 SVGAGI. The CDR3 nucleotides read TGTGCCAGCCGGGACGGAGGGGAGGGAGTTAGCTACACCTTC. This sequence encodes CASRDGGEGVSYTF.

This clone was seen a single time. This chain links TRBV18 with TRBJ2-1; 8 nucleotides agree with TRBD1. Germline CDR1 reads KGHSH; CDR2 reads LQKENI. CDR3 length: 15 residues. Trimming removed 6 bases from V and 3 bases from J; junction bases left unmatched: 7. CDR3 in amino acids: CASSPDRGDYNEQFF. CDR3 coding DNA: TGTGCCAGCTCTCCCGACAGGGGCGACTACAATGAGCAGTTCTTC.

The genes are TRBV30 and TRBJ1-6; 7 bases fit TRBD1. The CDR3 length is 13 residues. V was clipped by 3 bases and J by 10 bases; unmatched bases: 6. Germline CDR1 reads GTSNPN; CDR2 reads SVGIG (reference sequence). CDR3 residues: CAWRGDSQSPLHF. The CDR3 nucleotides read TGTGCCTGGAGGGGGGACAGCCAGTCACCCCTCCACTTT.